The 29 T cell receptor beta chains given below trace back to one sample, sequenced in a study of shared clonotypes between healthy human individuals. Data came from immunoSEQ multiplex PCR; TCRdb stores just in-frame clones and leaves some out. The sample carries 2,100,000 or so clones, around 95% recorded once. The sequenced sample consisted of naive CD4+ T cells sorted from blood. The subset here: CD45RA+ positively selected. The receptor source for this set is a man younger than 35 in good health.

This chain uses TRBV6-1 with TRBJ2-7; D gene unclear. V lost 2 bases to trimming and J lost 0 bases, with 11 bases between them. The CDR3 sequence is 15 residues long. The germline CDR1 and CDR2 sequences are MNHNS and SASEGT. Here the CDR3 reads CASSERLMSSYEQYF. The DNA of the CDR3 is TGTGCCAGCAGTGAACGGCTTATGAGCTCCTACGAGCAGTACTTC.

CDR3 region: CASSLSTGISGANVLTF. CDR3 nucleotides: TGTGCCAGCAGCCTATCTACAGGGATCTCTGGGGCCAACGTCCTGACTTTC. The chain has TRBV7-2 and TRBJ2-6; weak D call: TRBD1 (6 bases). Per germline, CDR1 SGHTA and CDR2 FQGNSA. The V end was cut by 5 bases, the J end by 0 bases, with 14 bases between. The CDR3 is made up of 17 amino acids.

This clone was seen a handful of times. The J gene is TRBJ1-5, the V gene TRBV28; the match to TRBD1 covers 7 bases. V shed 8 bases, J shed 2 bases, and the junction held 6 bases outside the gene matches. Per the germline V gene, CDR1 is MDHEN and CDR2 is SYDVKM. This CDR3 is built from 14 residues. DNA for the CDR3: TGTGCCAGCGGTAGGGGGCTCGGCAATCAGCCCCAGCATTTT. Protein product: CASGRGLGNQPQHF.

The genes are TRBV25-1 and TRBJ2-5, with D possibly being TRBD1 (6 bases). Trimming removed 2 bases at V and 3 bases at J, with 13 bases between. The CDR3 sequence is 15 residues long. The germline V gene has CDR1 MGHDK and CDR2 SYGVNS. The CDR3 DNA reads TGTGCCAGCAGTGAAGGGGGCTGGCGAAAAGAGACCCAGTACTTC. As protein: CASSEGGWRKETQYF. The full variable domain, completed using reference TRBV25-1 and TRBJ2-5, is EADIYQTPRYLVIGTGKKITLECSQTMGHDKMYWYQQDPGMELHLIHYSYGVNSTEKGDLSSESTVSRIRTEHFPLTLESARPSHTSQYLCASSEGGWRKETQYFGPGTRLLVL.

The CDR3, as DNA: TGTGCCAGTAGTATCCAGGCGGGAGGGCCTTACGAGCAGTACTTC. Translated: CASSIQAGGPYEQYF. J is TRBJ2-7 and V is TRBV19, with 9 bases identical to TRBD2. There are 15 residues in the CDR3. Per germline, CDR1 LNHDA and CDR2 SQIVND (reference sequence). V lost 3 bases to trimming and J lost 4 bases; unmatched junction nucleotides: 7.

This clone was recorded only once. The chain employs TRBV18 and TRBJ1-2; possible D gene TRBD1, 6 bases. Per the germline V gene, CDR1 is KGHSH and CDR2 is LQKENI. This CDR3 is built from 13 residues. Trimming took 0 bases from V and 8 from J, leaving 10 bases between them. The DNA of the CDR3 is TGTGCCAGCTCACCACCCCACAGGGACGGCTACACCTTC. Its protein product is CASSPPHRDGYTF.

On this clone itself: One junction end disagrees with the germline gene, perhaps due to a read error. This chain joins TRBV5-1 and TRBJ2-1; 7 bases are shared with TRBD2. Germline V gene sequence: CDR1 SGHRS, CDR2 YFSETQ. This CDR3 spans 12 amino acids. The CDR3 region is CASKPAGDEQFF. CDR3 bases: TGCGCTAGCAAACCCGCGGGGGATGAGCAGTTCTTC.

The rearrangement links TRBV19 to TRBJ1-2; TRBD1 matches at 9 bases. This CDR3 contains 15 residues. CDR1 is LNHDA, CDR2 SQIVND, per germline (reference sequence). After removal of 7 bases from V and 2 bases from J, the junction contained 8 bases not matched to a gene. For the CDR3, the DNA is TGTGCCAGTAATACACAGGGGGCGGCGAACTATGGCTACACCTTC. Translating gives CASNTQGAANYGYTF.

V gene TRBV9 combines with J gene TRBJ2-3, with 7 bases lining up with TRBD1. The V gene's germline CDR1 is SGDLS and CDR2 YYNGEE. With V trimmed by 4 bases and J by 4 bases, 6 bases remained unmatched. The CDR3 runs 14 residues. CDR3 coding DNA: TGTGCCAGCAGCCCAGGGACAGACCCAGATACGCAGTATTTT. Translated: CASSPGTDPDTQYF.

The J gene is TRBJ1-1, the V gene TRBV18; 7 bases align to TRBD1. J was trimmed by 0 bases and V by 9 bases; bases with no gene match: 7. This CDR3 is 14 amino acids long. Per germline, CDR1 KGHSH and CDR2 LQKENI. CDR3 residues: CASQGGDLNTEAFF. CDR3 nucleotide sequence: TGTGCCAGTCAGGGGGGGGACTTGAACACTGAAGCTTTCTTT.

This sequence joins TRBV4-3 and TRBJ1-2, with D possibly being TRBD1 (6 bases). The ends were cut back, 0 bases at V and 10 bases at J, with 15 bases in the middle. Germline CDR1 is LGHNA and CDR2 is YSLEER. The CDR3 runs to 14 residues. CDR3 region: CASSQDPGTQAYTF. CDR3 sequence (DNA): TGCGCCAGCAGCCAAGATCCAGGGACACAGGCCTACACCTTC.

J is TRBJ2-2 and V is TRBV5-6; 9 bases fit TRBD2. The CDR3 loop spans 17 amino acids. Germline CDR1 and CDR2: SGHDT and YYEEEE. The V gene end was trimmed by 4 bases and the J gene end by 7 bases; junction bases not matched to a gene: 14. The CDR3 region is CASSKRQLAGLGGELFF. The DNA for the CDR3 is TGTGCCAGCAGCAAACGGCAGCTAGCGGGACTTGGCGGGGAGCTGTTTTTT.

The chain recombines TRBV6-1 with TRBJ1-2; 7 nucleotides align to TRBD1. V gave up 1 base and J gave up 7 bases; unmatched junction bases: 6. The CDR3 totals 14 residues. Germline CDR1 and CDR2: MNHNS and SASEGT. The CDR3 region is CASSEGWTGGGYTF. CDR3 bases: TGTGCCAGCAGTGAAGGGTGGACAGGTGGTGGCTACACCTTC.

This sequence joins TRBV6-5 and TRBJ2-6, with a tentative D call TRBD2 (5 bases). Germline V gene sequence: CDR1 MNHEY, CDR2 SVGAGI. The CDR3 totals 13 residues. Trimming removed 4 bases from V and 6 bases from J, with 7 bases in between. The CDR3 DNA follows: TGTGCCAGCAGTTCTCGGGAGGCCAACGTCCTGACTTTC. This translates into CASSSREANVLTF.

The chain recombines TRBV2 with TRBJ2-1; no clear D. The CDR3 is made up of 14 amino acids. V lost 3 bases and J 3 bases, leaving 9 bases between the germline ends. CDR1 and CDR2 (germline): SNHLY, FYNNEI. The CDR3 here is CASSDLAVYNEQFF. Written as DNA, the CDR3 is TGTGCCAGCAGTGATCTGGCGGTCTACAATGAGCAGTTCTTC. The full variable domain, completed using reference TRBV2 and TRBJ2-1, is EPEVTQTPSHQVTQMGQEVILRCVPISNHLYFYWYRQILGQKVEFLVSFYNNEISEKSEIFDDQFSVERPDGSNFTLKIRSTKLEDSAMYFCASSDLAVYNEQFFGPGTRLTVL.

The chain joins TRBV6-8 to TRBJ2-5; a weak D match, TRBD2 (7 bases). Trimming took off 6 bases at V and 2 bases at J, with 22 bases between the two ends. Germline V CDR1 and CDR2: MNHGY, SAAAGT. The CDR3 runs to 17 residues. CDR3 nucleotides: TGTGCCAGCAGCCCGTTGGGGGGGGCCCAGTGGCAAGAGACCCAGTACTTC. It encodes CASSPLGGAQWQETQYF.

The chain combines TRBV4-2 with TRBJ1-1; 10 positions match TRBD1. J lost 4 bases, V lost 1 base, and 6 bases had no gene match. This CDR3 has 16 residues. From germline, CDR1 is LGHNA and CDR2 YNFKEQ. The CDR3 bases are TGTGCCAGCAGCCAAGTCGACAGGGGGCCGGTCACTGAAGCTTTCTTT. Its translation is CASSQVDRGPVTEAFF.

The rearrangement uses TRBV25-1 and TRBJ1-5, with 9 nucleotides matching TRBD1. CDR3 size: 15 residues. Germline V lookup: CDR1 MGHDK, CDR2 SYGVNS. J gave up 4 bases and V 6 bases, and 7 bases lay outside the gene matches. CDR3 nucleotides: TGTGCCAGCAGCGCCTCGGGACAGGGTAATCAGCCCCAGCATTTT. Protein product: CASSASGQGNQPQHF. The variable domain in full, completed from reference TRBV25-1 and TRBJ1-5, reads EADIYQTPRYLVIGTGKKITLECSQTMGHDKMYWYQQDPGMELHLIHYSYGVNSTEKGDLSSESTVSRIRTEHFPLTLESARPSHTSQYLCASSASGQGNQPQHFGDGTRLSIL.

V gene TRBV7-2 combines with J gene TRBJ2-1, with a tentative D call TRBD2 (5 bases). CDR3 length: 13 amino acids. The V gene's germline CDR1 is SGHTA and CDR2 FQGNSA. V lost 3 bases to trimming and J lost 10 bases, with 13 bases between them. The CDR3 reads CASSFERKEEQFF. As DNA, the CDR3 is TGTGCCAGCAGCTTCGAGCGGAAGGAGGAGCAGTTCTTC.

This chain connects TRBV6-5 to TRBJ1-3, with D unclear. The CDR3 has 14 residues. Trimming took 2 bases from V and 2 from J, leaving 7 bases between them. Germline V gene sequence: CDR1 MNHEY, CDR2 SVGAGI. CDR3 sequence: CASSYTRTGNTIYF. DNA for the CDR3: TGTGCCAGCAGTTACACCAGAACTGGAAACACCATATATTTT.

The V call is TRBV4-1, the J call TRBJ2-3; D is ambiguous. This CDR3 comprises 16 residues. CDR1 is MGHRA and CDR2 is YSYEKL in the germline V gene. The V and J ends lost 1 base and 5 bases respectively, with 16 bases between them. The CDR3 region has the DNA TGCGCCAGCAGCCAAGGAGGTCTCGGGTCTCGAGATACGCAGTATTTT. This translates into CASSQGGLGSRDTQYF.

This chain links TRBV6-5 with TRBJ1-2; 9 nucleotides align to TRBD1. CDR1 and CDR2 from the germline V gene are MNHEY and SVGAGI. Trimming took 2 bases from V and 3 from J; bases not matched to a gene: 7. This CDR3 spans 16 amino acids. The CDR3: CASSYVGDRVDYGYTF. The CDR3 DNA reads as TGTGCCAGCAGTTACGTCGGGGACAGGGTTGACTATGGCTACACCTTC.

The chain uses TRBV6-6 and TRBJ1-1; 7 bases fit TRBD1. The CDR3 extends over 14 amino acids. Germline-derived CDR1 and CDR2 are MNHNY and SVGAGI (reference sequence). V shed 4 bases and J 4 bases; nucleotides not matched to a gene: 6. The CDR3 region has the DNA TGTGCCAGCAGTTCGCTTACAGGGGTCACTGAAGCTTTCTTT. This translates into CASSSLTGVTEAFF.

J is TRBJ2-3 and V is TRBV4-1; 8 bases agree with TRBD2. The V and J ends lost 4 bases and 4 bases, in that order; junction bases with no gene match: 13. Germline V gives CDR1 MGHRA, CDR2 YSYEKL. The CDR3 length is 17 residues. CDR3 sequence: CASSLPPGTSGSDTQYF. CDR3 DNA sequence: TGCGCCAGCAGCCTCCCCCCTGGTACTAGCGGATCAGATACGCAGTATTTT.

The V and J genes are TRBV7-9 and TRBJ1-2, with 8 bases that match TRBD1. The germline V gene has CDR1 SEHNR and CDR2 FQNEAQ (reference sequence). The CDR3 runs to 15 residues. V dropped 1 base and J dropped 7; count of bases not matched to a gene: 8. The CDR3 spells CASSLVGQGLAGYTF. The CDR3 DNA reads TGTGCCAGCAGCTTAGTAGGACAGGGCTTGGCTGGCTACACCTTC.

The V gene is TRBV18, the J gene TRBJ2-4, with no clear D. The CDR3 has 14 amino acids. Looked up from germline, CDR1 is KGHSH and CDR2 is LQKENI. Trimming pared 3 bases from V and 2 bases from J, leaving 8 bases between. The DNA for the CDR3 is TGTGCCAGCTCACCTGGGGTGCCCAAAAACATTCAGTACTTC. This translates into CASSPGVPKNIQYF.

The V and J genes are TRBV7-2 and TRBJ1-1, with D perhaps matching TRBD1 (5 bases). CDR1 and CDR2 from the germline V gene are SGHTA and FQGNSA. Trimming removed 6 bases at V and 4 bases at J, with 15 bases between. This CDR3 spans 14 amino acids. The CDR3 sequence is CASSSRLGVTEAFF. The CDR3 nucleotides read TGTGCCAGCAGTTCCCGTTTGGGGGTCACTGAAGCTTTCTTT.

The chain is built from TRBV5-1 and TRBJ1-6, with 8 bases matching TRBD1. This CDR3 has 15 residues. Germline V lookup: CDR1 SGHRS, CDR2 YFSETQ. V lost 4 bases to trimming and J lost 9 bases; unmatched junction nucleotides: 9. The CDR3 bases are TGCGCCAGCAGCAACGGACAGGGAGGAAGTTCACCCCTCCACTTT. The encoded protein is CASSNGQGGSSPLHF.

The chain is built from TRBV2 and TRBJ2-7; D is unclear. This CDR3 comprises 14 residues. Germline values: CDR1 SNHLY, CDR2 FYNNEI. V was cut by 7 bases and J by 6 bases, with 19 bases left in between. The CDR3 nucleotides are TGTGCCAGCACCCCGCCGGGCTCGCGCTTCGAGCAGTACTTC. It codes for CASTPPGSRFEQYF.